Reported below is one TCR beta chain. There is no known antigen for this receptor. Nothing much larger sits one base from this clone, and base qualities are not available. The method was the immunoSEQ multiplex PCR assay. The immuneACCESS repertoire file appears here via TCRdb, limited to in-frame rearrangements. These files lack a portion of the clones; in checked studies, under half of the deficit traces to unresolved V genes, and the cause of the others is not known. A total of fewer than 65,000 clones appear in this sample, roughly 90% of them only once. 0.8% to 1% of the sample rests with the top ten. From the cysteine through the phenylalanine, the CDR3 covers 15 amino acids. Solely the CDR3 DNA is kept, with 45 bases framed from the first base. V loses 5 bases at its end and J loses 4 bases; junction bases beyond the gene matches: 5. From a lookup of the germline V gene, CDR1 and CDR2 are SGHTA and FQGTGA.

The record originates from a study of T cell changes during pregnancy in multiple sclerosis (dated by TCRdb to about 2019). General notes on the study: In women with multiple sclerosis, the researchers looked at how the T cell repertoire shifted as pregnancy progressed.

The sequences come from peripheral blood, collected before pregnancy. This TCR derives from a female donor with multiple sclerosis, enrolled in a pregnancy study. The sequence is built from TRBV7-3 and TRBJ1-2; 12 middle bases align to TRBD1. The DNA sequence reads TGTGCCAGCAGCCGGGACAGGGGGCGCGGCTATGGCTACACCTTC. Its amino acids are CASSRDRGRGYGYTF.